The clone carrying this T cell receptor (beta chain) was detected only once. Germline trimming cut 2 bases from V and 4 bases from J; bases unmatched to any gene: 6. Per germline, CDR1 SGHAT and CDR2 FQNNGV. The CDR3 is 15 residues long. These data are taken from a study of T cell responses to AZD1222 COVID-19 vaccine. The table came from immunoSEQ multiplex PCR; TCRdb's copy has only in-frame clones and leaves some out. The sample lists 90,000 to 100,000 clones, about 85% occurring once. This clonotype was sampled from an adult in good health. The rearrangement uses TRBV11-2 and TRBJ2-7; 9 nucleotides match TRBD1. Sample: peripheral blood, taken on day 0 of AZD1222 vaccination. This chain's CDR3 is CASSLPGQGQYEQYF. The CDR3 DNA sequence: TGTGCCAGCAGCTTACCGGGACAGGGTCAGTACGAGCAGTACTTC.